The TCR beta chain described here comes from a study of radiotherapy plus CTLA-4 blockade in lung cancer (dated by TCRdb to 2016 to 2019). Regarding the complete study: Among the enrolled patients, roughly 17% had an objective response, and less than 40% reached disease control. Findings and caveats that apply to the study as a whole: TCR clones derived from tumors expanded in peripheral blood after treatment with radiotherapy and ipilimumab. Increased serum interferon-beta after radiation, together with early dynamic changes in blood T cell clones, were reported to be the strongest predictors of response.

In this study, focal radiation therapy paired with CTLA-4 blockade (ipilimumab) was tested in patients who had chemo-refractory metastatic non-small-cell lung cancer. Turning to this clone: There is no known antigen for this receptor. The input lacks base qualities; no much larger clone sits a single base away.

CDR1 SQVTM and CDR2 ANQGSEA were looked up in the germline V gene. The CDR3 measures 12 amino acids from cysteine to phenylalanine. Left in the record is the CDR3 DNA by itself, 36 bases read in frame from the first base. The junction carries 7 bases between V and J, which are trimmed by 4 bases and 0 bases respectively. The library was built by means of the immunoSEQ multiplex PCR assay. This immuneACCESS table, as held by TCRdb, lists in-frame sequences with V and J called but not all clones. Of the missing ones, under half trace to an unresolved V gene in checked studies; the others have no known cause. The sample data list roughly 88,000 clones, and about four fifths of these were observed just once. Of the sample, around 0.79% is held by the ten largest clones.

Here the chain combines TRBV29-1 and TRBJ2-7; the D segment cannot be called with confidence. Here the sequenced sample was peripheral blood, taken from a patient treated with radiotherapy plus ipilimumab. The TCR comes from a human donor with non-small cell lung cancer who had stable disease on radiotherapy plus ipilimumab. The CDR3 sequence is CSVVVSSYEQYF. In nucleotides, the sequence is TGCAGCGTTGTGGTCAGCTCCTACGAGCAGTACTTC.